This paragraph covers one T cell receptor beta chain sequence. Its antigen is currently unknown. This entry is derived from a study of cytomegalovirus exposure and HLA in healthy donors. Study at large: The approximately 120 validation repertoires and the approximately 700 first-cohort repertoires shared a platform, a later analysis reported.

Whole-study findings and limits: The finding came from a later analysis; first-cohort TCR clusters tended to co-occur in the 110 or so validation repertoires. Most sequenced TCRs were rare (though some public TCRs occurred in many donors).

Using immunoSEQ multiplex PCR, the repertoire was profiled, and TCRdb retains in-frame clones only, with some absent. The sample comprises approximately 150,000 clones, roughly 86% of which are singletons, and roughly 9.4% rests with the top ten. Trimming pared 5 bases from V and 2 bases from J, leaving 9 bases between. This CDR3 has 13 amino acids. Germline V gives CDR1 SNHLY, CDR2 FYNNEI. The genes are TRBV2 and TRBJ1-1, with D unclear. The material sequenced was PBMCs. The origin of this receptor is a man between 18 and 29 years old in good health and CMV-seropositive. Here the CDR3 reads CASSSYSNTEAFF. CDR3 nucleotide sequence: TGTGCCAGCAGTTCTTACTCAAACACTGAAGCTTTCTTT. Looking up the rest from reference TRBV2 and TRBJ1-1 gives the full variable domain: EPEVTQTPSHQVTQMGQEVILRCVPISNHLYFYWYRQILGQKVEFLVSFYNNEISEKSEIFDDQFSVERPDGSNFTLKIRSTKLEDSAMYFCASSSYSNTEAFFGQGTRLTVV.